The sequence of this TCR beta chain was determined in a study of quantifying T cell responses using KT2 cells (dated by TCRdb to 2017 to 2019). With respect to the entire study: RNA was DNase-treated and reverse transcribed with TCR alpha and beta constant-region primers, mostly using SuperScript III. The efficiency of the T4 ligation step under optimum conditions was estimated to be greater than 8%. PCR2 was run as a SYBR Green qPCR and stopped at a predetermined fluorescence threshold to avoid over-amplification. Study-wide findings and limitations: A linear scaling of KT2 alpha and beta sequence counts with input KT2 cell number was observed over several orders of magnitude. This TCR sequencing study did not compare the pipeline side by side with other TCR sequencing techniques. Detection of KT2 sequences showed saturation at very high KT2 spike-in numbers. KT2 sequences were detected down to the lowest spike-in tested, about one KT2 cell per 100,000 PBMC.

Details on this clonotype: Its binding antigen is unknown. There are no base qualities to consult, and no much larger clone falls within one base.

Counted from cysteine to phenylalanine, this CDR3 has 13 amino acids. The kept DNA is CDR3 alone, 39 bases in frame from the first base. The germline ends are 9 bases apart after V is trimmed by 3 bases and J by 9 bases. CDR1 and CDR2 are read off the germline V gene (reference sequence) as LNHNV and YYDKDF. The library was built by means of UMI-ligation and nested PCR. Using T4 RNA ligase 1, a single-stranded oligonucleotide bearing the Illumina SP2 sequence plus a UMI was ligated onto the 3' end of the cDNA. PCR1 consisted of four to five cycles (98 degrees C 15 s, 69 degrees C 30 s, 72 degrees C 40 s), and for the beta primer an equimolar mix of RC1.1 and RC1.2 was used to cover TRBC1 and TRBC2. Starting at PCR2, the TCR alpha and beta chains were handled separately, and sample indices and Illumina adaptors were added. The UMI comprised 12 random nucleotides, as two hexamers separated by a spacer, placed after an 8-base spacer. The libraries were sequenced on an Illumina MiSeq using v2 2x251 paired-end chemistry, usually with fewer than 15 samples in each run. To boost diversity, each sequencing library was supplemented with PhiX DNA at roughly 4.5-7.5%. In the source study's methods: Raw reads were converted to FASTQ with bcl2fastq and demultiplexed by dual indices using Demultiplexor. V and J genes were assigned by Decombinator through tag matching, with a single base-pair mismatch permitted. Using UMIs, Collapsinator corrected both sequencing errors and the frequency errors that come from PCR heterogeneity. CDR3Translator converted Decombinator identifiers to nucleotide sequence, translated to amino acids, and extracted CDR3 using C- and N-terminal motifs. Each distinct KT2 TCR was counted as one cluster of KT2 sequences that shared a single unique molecular identifier. TCRdb itself trimmed the public reads at Q25 with fastp, ran MiXCR and retained productive beta chains. Under each unique CDR3 protein, matching rows form one entry showing the most common genes and DNA. The V and J calls were not made by the authors but by TCRdb's processing. This sample comprises roughly 51,000 distinct CDR3 sequences, 9% to 15% of them detected only once. The ten top clones hold about 9.5% of the sample.

To test the sensitivity and accuracy of the pipeline, known numbers of KT2, a T cell clone whose TCR had already been sequenced, were spiked into unfractionated PBMC. A range of KT2-to-PBMC ratios was produced by mixing KT2 cells with a fixed number of PBMC. The sample was PBMCs spiked with cells of the T cell clone KT2. The source of this sequence is a human donor. This receptor chain uses TRBV15 and TRBJ1-6, with the D segment identity uncertain. The DNA reads TGTGCCACCAGCAGGCGGTCGGGTTCACCCCTCCACTTT. Translated, this is CATSRRSGSPLHF.